A selection of T cell receptor beta chains follows, all from one sample in a study of monozygotic twins with inflammatory bowel disease. TCRdb reprocessed the 5' RACE reads and keeps a single row for each CDR3 protein, giving no DNA. This repertoire includes more than 300,000 distinct CDR3 sequences. Material for sequencing was blood. These receptors came from a human donor with ulcerative colitis or Crohn's disease, or a healthy co-twin of an affected twin (not recorded which). CDR3s include the opening cysteine and the closing phenylalanine or tryptophan. Fields, in order: V gene, J gene, CDR3 protein.

TRBV6-1	TRBJ2-6	CASSVFSSGANVLTF
TRBV25-1	TRBJ1-2	CASSQSGGSNYGYTF
TRBV6-5	TRBJ1-4	CASSYSRDRREKLFF
TRBV7-9	TRBJ1-2	CASSLKGGAHGYTF
TRBV4-1	TRBJ1-3	CASSRGQGGNTIYF
TRBV5-1	TRBJ2-3	CASSLGAPDTQYF
TRBV10-3	TRBJ1-5	CAISVAAVWDSRDQPQHF
TRBV18	TRBJ2-7	CASSPSEGTAYEQYF
TRBV6-1	TRBJ1-5	CASSVPGGGTDSNQPQHF
TRBV5-1	TRBJ2-1	CASSKGQAPDEQFF
TRBV6-2/TRBV6-3	TRBJ1-5	CASSWVSSSNQPQHF
TRBV5-5	TRBJ1-5	CASSSTGGEYQPQHF
TRBV5-6	TRBJ2-7	CASSTNRDSYEQYF
TRBV5-1	TRBJ1-3	CASSLASSSSSGNTIYF
TRBV11-2	TRBJ2-5	CASSLSGLSGETQYF
TRBV5-1	TRBJ2-3	CASSYGDSTDTQYF
TRBV7-6	TRBJ2-7	CASSLNDGSPYEQYF
TRBV20-1	TRBJ2-4	CSASHGTDKNIQYF
TRBV2	TRBJ2-2	CASIAGVVDTGELFF
TRBV12-3/TRBV12-4	TRBJ2-7	CASSFGSPTYEQYF
TRBV5-1	TRBJ2-1	CASRAGGTEQFF
TRBV7-6	TRBJ1-6	CASGGQGSSPLHF
TRBV4-1	TRBJ2-7	CASSQFIGPRYYEQYF
TRBV27	TRBJ2-1	CASSWQGARNEQFF
TRBV5-1	TRBJ1-1	CACSLAGGAEAFF
TRBV19	TRBJ1-1	CASQRRQSEAFF
TRBV6-2/TRBV6-3	TRBJ1-4	CASSSRSADLEKLFF
TRBV19	TRBJ2-7	CASSIRARQPYEQYF